This TCR beta chain was captured by sequencing in a study of T cells after yellow fever vaccination. Study observations and caveats: On re-exposure, the response was weaker but peaked faster, at day 5 versus 15. A minor fraction of clonotypes spanned both CD4 and CD8 compartments.

Generation of TCR cDNA used 5'RACE template switching (which added a universal primer site and UMIs). TCRdb reprocessed the 5' RACE reads with MiXCR, giving one entry per CDR3 protein. The data contain around 300,000 distinct CDR3 sequences, approximately 13% of them seen just once; the ten biggest clones take up roughly 0.5%. This clonotype was recorded at least ten times. The target antigen is unknown. Trimming removed 5 bases from V and 0 bases from J; junction bases left unmatched: 4. The length of the CDR3 is 15 residues. Germline-derived CDR1 and CDR2 are LNHDA and SQIVND (reference sequence). This receptor was taken from a man aged 30-40 years who received the YFV17D yellow fever vaccine. Sequencing used CD4+ T cells sorted from PBMCs, obtained 45 days after the yellow fever booster vaccination. V is TRBV19 and J is TRBJ2-1, with 7 bases aligning to TRBD2. CDR3 nucleotides: TGTGCCAGTAGTCCGTCTAGCGGCTCCTACAATGAGCAGTTCTTC. It is translated as CASSPSSGSYNEQFF.